This TCR beta chain was identified during a study of T cell responses to AZD1222 COVID-19 vaccine. TCRdb's table, derived via immunoSEQ multiplex PCR, lists solely in-frame clones and lacks some. Of some 180,000 clones detected, 85% to 95% appear once; the ten largest clones hold around 1.9%. Note on this clone: Its cognate antigen is unknown.

Regarding the study as a whole: The study found vaccine-associated CD4 TCRs spanning spike, dominant at 160-218 and 743-854. White British people made up most donors, females outnumbered males, and clonal diversity was possibly underestimated. An increase in Spike-specific TCR breadth and depth was observed after two AZD1222 doses.

V shed 2 bases and J shed 0 bases, with 8 bases lying between them. The CDR3 sequence is 15 residues long. Per germline, CDR1 MNHEY and CDR2 SVGAGI. This sample comprised peripheral blood, obtained 28 days after the second AZD1222 dose. The J gene is TRBJ1-3, the V gene TRBV6-5; D is ambiguous. The receptor comes from an adult who received the AZD1222 COVID-19 vaccine. Written as DNA, the CDR3 is TGTGCCAGCAGTTACGCAGAGAGCTCTGGAAACACCATATATTTT. Protein: CASSYAESSGNTIYF.